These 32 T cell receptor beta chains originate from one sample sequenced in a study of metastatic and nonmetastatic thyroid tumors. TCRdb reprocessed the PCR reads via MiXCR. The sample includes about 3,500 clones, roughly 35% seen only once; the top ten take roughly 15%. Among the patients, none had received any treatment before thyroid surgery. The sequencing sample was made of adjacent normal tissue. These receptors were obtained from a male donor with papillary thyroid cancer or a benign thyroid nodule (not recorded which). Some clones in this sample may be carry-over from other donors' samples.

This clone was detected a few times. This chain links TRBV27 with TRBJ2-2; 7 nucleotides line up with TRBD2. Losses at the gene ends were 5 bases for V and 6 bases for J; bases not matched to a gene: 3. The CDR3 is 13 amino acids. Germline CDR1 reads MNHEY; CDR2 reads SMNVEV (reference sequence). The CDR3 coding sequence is TGTGCCAGCAGTCCGGCGGGGGCCGGGGAGCTGTTTTTT. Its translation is CASSPAGAGELFF.

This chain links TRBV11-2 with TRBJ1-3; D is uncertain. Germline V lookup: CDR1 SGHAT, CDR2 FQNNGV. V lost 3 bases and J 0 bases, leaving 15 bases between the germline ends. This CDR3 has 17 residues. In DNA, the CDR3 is TGTGCCAGCAGCTTGTTGCGGGTTCCCTTCTCTGGAAACACCATATATTTT. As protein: CASSLLRVPFSGNTIYF. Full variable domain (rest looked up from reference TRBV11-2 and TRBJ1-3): EAGVAQSPRYKIIEKRQSVAFWCNPISGHATLYWYQQILGQGPKLLIQFQNNGVVDDSQLPKDRFSAERLKGVDSTLKIQPAKLEDSAVYLCASSLLRVPFSGNTIYFGEGSWLTVV.

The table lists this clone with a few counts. The CDR3 nucleotides read TGTGCCAGCAGTGAACGGAAAAACTATGGCTACACCTTC. Translated, it gives CASSERKNYGYTF. The J gene is TRBJ1-2, the V gene TRBV6-1, with unresolved D. Germline V gene sequence: CDR1 MNHNS, CDR2 SASEGT. The CDR3 sequence is 13 residues long. The ends were cut back, 2 bases at V and 2 bases at J, with 6 bases in the middle.

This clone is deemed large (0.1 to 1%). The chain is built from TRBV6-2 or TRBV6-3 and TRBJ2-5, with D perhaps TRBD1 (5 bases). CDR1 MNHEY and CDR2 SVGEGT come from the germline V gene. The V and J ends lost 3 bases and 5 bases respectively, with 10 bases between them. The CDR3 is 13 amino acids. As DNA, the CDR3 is TGTGCCAGCAGTTATCAGGGTTTGGAGACCCAGTACTTC. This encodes CASSYQGLETQYF.

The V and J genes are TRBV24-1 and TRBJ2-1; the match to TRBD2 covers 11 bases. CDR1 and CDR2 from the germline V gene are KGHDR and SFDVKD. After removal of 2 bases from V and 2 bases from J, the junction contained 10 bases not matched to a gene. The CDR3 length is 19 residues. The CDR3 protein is CATSDWGLAASGTYNEQFF. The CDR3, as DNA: TGTGCCACCAGTGATTGGGGACTAGCGGCGTCTGGAACCTACAATGAGCAGTTCTTC.

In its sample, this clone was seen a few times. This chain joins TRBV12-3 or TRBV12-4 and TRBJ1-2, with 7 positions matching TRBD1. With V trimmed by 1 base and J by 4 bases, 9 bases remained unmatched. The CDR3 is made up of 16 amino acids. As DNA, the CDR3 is TGTGCCAGCAGTTTAGGGGGGCACAGGGGACGCTATGGCTACACCTTC. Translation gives CASSLGGHRGRYGYTF.

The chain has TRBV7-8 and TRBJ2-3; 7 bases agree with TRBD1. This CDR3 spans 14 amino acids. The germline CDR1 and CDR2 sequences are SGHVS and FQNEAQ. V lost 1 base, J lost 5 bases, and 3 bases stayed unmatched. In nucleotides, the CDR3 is TGTGCCAGCAGCTTAGACCAGGGGGAAGATACGCAGTATTTT. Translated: CASSLDQGEDTQYF.

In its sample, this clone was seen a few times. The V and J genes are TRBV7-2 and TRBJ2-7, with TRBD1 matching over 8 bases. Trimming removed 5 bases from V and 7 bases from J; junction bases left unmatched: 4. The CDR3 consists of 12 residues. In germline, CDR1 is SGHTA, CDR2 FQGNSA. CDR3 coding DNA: TGTGCCAGCAGCCCAGGACAGGGAGAGCAGTACTTC. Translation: CASSPGQGEQYF.

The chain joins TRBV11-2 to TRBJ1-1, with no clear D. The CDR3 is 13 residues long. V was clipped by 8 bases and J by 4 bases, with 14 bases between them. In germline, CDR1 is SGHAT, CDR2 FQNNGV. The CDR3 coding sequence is TGTGCCAGCCAAAGAATGATGGTCACTGAAGCTTTCTTT. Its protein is CASQRMMVTEAFF.

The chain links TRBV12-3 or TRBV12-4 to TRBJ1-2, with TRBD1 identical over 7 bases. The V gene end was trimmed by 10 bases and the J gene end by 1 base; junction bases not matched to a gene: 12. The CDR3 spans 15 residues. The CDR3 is CATTEGQPGNYGYTF. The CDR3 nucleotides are TGTGCCACTACCGAGGGACAGCCTGGTAACTATGGCTACACCTTC.

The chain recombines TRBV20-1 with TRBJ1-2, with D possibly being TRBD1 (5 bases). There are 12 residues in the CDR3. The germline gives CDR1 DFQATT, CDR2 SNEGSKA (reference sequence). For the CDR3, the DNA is TGCAGCGCCGGGGGGTGGAACTATGGCTACACCTTC. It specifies CSAGGWNYGYTF.

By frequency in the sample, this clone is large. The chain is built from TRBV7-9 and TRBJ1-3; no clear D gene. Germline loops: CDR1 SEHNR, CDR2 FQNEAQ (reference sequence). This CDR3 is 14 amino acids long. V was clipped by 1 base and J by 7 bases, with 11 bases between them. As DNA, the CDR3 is TGTGCCAGCAGCTTAGAGGGCACTCTGAACACCATATATTTT. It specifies CASSLEGTLNTIYF.

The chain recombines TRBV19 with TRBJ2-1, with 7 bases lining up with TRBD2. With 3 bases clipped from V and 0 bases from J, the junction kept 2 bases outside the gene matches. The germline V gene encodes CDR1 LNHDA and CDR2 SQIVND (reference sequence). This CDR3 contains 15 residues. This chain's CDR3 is CASSISGPSYNEQFF. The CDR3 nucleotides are TGTGCCAGTAGTATTAGCGGGCCCTCCTACAATGAGCAGTTCTTC.

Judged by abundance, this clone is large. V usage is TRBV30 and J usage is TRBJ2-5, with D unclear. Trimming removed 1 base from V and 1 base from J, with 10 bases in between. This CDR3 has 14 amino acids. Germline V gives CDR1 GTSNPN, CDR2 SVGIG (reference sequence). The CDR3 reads CAWSDLGSQETQYF. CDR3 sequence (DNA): TGTGCCTGGAGTGATTTGGGGTCCCAAGAGACCCAGTACTTC.

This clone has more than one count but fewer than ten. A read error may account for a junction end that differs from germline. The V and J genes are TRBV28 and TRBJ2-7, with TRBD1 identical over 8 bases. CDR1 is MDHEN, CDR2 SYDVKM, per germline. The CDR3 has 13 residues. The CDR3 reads CASIGQGGYERYF. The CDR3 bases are TGTGCCAGCATAGGACAGGGAGGCTACGAGCGGTACTTC.

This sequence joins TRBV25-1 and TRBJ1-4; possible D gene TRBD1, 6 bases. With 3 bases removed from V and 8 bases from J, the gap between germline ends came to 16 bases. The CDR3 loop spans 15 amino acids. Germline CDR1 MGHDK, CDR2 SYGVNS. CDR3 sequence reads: CASSEATTGQEKLFF. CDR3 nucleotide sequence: TGTGCCAGCAGTGAGGCGACGACGGGACAAGAAAAACTGTTTTTT.

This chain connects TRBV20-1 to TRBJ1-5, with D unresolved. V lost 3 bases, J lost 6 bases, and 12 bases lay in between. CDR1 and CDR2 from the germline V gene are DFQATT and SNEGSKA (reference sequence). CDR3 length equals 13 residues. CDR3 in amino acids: CSARLGGSQPQHF. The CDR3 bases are TGCAGTGCTAGGTTGGGTGGATCTCAGCCCCAGCATTTT.

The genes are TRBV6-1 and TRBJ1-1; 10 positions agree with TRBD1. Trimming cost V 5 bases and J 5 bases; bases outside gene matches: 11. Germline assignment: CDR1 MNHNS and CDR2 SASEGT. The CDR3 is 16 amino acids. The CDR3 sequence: CASSPWTGGRGTEAFF. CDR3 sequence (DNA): TGTGCCAGCAGTCCATGGACAGGGGGTCGAGGGACTGAAGCTTTCTTT.

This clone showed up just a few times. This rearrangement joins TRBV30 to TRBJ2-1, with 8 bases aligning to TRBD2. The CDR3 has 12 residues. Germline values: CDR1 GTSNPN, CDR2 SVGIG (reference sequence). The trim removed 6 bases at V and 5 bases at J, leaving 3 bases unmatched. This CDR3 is CACTSGHNEQFF. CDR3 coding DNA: TGTGCCTGTACTAGCGGCCACAATGAGCAGTTCTTC.

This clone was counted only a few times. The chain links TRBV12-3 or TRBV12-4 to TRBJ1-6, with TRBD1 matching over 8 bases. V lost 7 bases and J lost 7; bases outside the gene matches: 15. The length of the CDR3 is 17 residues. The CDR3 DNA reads TGTGCCAGCACTAAGGGACAGGACTGGGCTTCCAATTCACCCCTCCACTTT. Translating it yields CASTKGQDWASNSPLHF.

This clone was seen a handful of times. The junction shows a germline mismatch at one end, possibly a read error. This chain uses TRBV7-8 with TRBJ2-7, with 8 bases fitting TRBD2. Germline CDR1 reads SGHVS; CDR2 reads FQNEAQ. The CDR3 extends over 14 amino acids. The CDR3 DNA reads TGTGCCAGCAGCTTCGGGGGGGCCATGTACGGGCAGTACTTC. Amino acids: CASSFGGAMYGQYF.

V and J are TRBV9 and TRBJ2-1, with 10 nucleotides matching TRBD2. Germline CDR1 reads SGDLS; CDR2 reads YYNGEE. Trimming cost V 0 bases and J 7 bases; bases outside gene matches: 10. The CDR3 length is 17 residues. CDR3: CASSVVAGGPLENEQFF. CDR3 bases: TGTGCCAGCAGCGTAGTAGCGGGAGGACCTTTGGAGAATGAGCAGTTCTTC. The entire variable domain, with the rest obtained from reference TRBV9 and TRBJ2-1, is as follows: DSGVTQTPKHLITATGQRVTLRCSPRSGDLSVYWYQQSLDQGLQFLIQYYNGEERAKGNILERFSAQQFPDLHSELNLSSLELGDSALYFCASSVVAGGPLENEQFFGPGTRLTVL.

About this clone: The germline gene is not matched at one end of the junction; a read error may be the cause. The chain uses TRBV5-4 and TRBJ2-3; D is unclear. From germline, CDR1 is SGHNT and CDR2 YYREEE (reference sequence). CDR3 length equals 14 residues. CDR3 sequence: CAISFKVSTDTQYF. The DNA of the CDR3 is TGTGCCATCAGCTTCAAGGTAAGCACAGATACGCAGTATTTT.

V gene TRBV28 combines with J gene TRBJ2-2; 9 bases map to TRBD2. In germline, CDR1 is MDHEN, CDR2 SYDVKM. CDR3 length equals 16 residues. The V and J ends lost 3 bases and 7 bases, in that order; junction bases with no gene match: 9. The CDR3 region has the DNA TGTGCCAGCAGTTTTGGCGGGGGGGGGATTAACGGGGAGCTGTTTTTT. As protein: CASSFGGGGINGELFF.

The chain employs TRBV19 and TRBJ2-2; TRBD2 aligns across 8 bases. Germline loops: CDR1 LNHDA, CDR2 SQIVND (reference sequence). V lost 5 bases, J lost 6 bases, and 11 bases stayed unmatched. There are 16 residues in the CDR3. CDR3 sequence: CASSPSLAVGSGELFF. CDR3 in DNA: TGTGCCAGTAGTCCGTCACTAGCGGTAGGGTCCGGGGAGCTGTTTTTT.

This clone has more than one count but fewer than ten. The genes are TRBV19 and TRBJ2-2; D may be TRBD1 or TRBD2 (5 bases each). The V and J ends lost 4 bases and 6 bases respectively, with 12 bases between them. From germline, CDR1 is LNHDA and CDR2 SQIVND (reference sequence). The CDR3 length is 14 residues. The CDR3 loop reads CASSTQGDAGELFF. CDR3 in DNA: TGTGCCAGTAGTACTCAGGGAGATGCCGGGGAGCTGTTTTTT.

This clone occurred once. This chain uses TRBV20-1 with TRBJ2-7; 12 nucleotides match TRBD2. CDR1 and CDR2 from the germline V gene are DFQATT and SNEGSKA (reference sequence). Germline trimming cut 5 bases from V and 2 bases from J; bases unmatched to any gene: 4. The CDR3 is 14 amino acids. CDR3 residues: CSAPLAGGTYEQYF. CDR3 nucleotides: TGCAGTGCTCCACTAGCGGGGGGAACCTACGAGCAGTACTTC.

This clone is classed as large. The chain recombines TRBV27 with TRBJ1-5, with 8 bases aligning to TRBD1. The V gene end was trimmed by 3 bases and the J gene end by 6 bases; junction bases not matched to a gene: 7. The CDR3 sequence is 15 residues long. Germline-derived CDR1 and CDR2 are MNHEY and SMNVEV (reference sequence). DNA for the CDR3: TGTGCCAGCAGTTTTGATGGACAGGGTCTTCAGCCCCAGCATTTT. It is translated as CASSFDGQGLQPQHF.

In DNA form, the CDR3 reads TGTGCCAGCAGCCTAACCACCGGGACAGGGGAAGAGACCCAGTACTTC. It yields the protein CASSLTTGTGEETQYF. The chain combines TRBV7-2 with TRBJ2-5; the match to TRBD1 covers 10 bases. V shed 5 bases, J shed 3 bases, and the junction held 9 bases outside the gene matches. Germline assignment: CDR1 SGHTA and CDR2 FQGNSA. The CDR3 spans 16 residues.

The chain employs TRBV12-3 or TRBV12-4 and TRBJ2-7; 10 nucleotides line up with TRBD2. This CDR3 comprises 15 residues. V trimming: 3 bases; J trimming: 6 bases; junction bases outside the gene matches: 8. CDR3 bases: TGTGCCAGCAGTTTCCAGCTAGCGGGAGTGGCCGAGCAGTACTTC. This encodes CASSFQLAGVAEQYF.

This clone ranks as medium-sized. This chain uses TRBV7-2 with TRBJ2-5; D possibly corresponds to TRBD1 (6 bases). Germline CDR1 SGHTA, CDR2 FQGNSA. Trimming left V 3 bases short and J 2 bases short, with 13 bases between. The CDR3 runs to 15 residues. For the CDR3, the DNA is TGTGCCAGCAGCTTGATTCGGACAGATCAAGAGACCCAGTACTTC. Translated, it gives CASSLIRTDQETQYF.

DNA for the CDR3: TGCAGTGCTAGAAAGCTGCCGAACACCGGGGAGCTGTTTTTT. Encoded protein: CSARKLPNTGELFF. The rearrangement uses TRBV20-1 and TRBJ2-2, with D uncertain. The CDR3 length is 14 residues. Germline V gene lookup returns CDR1 DFQATT and CDR2 SNEGSKA (reference sequence). Trimming left V 2 bases short and J 0 bases short, with 7 bases between.